This T cell receptor (beta chain) is from a study of blood T cell repertoires in COVID-19. About the study: Some COVID-19 samples were acute and others convalescent; all came from the United States, Italy and Spain. Sources were T cells, B-cell-depleted T cells, or PBMCs; the material itself was cDNA or gDNA.

Per the original methods: Amplified reference gene primers provided the basis for estimating nucleated cell counts. Sequencing was performed with immunoSEQ multiplex PCR; in TCRdb, only in-frame clones are kept and a portion is missing. V, J and clone size were drawn from that table, and D and trimming were deduced from the DNA. The profile covers about 15,000 clones, with 86% appearing a single time and around 16% taken by the ten largest. The sample was peripheral blood. The source is a human donor in a cohort sampled during active COVID-19.

Here the CDR3 reads CASSAWTSQETQYF. CDR3 coding DNA: TGTGCCAGCAGCGCATGGACTAGCCAAGAGACCCAGTACTTC. The gene calls are TRBV2 and TRBJ2-5; 7 positions agree with TRBD2. This CDR3 has 14 residues. Looked up from germline, CDR1 is SNHLY and CDR2 is FYNNEI. V trimming: 6 bases; J trimming: 1 base; junction bases outside the gene matches: 5.